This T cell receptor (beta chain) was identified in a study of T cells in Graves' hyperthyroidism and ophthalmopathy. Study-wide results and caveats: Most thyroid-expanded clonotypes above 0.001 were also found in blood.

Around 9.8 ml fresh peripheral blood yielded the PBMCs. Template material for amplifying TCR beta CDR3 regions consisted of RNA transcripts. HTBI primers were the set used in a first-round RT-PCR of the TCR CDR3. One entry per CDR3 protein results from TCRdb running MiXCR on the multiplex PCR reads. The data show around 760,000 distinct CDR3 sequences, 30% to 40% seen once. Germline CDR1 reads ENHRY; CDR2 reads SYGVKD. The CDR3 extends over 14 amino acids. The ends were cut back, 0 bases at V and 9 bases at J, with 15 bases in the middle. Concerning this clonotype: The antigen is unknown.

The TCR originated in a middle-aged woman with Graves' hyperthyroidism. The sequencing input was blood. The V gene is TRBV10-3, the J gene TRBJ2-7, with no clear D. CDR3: CAISESVRLTGQYF. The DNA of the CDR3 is TGTGCCATCAGTGAGTCCGTCAGGTTGACGGGGCAGTACTTC.